These 31 T cell receptor beta chains originate from one sample sequenced in a study of shared T cell receptors in the human thymus. Clones were sequenced by immunoSEQ multiplex PCR, and TCRdb holds only the in-frame ones, with some missing. The sample lists hundreds of thousands of clones; 75% to 85% were seen once. This sample also belongs to another study, concerning human thymus T cells.

The specimen sequenced was thymocytes. These receptors were obtained from a boy under three years old with a congenital heart defect.

This clone was counted only a few times. This chain uses TRBV19 with TRBJ2-2; TRBD2 matches at 7 bases. CDR1 and CDR2 from the germline V gene are LNHDA and SQIVND (reference sequence). This CDR3 contains 19 residues. Trimming cost V 1 base and J 5 bases; bases outside gene matches: 16. CDR3 sequence reads: CASSIGPLPSGEGTGELFF. The CDR3 DNA reads as TGTGCCAGTAGTATAGGACCTCTCCCTAGCGGTGAGGGAACCGGGGAGCTGTTTTTT.

The chain uses TRBV27 and TRBJ2-5; TRBD1 agrees at 12 bases. Germline loops: CDR1 MNHEY, CDR2 SMNVEV (reference sequence). V trimming: 4 bases; J trimming: 5 bases; junction bases outside the gene matches: 17. CDR3 length equals 19 residues. The CDR3 bases are TGTGCCAGCAGTTCCCCGGGACAGGGGGCCGGGCGCGGCGCGGAGACCCAGTACTTC. Protein: CASSSPGQGAGRGAETQYF.

J is TRBJ2-2 and V is TRBV25-1; TRBD2 aligns across 8 bases. The CDR3 is 14 residues long. CDR1 MGHDK and CDR2 SYGVNS come from the germline V gene. V trimming: 8 bases; J trimming: 6 bases; junction bases outside the gene matches: 8. The CDR3 nucleotides read TGTGCCAGCCGTGCAGGGACTAGAGCCGGGGAGCTGTTTTTT. As protein: CASRAGTRAGELFF.

The chain uses TRBV28 and TRBJ2-6; 10 bases match TRBD2. Germline V gene data show CDR1 as MDHEN and CDR2 as SYDVKM. The CDR3 consists of 18 residues. The V and J ends lost 3 bases and 2 bases, in that order; junction bases with no gene match: 7. The CDR3 region has the DNA TGTGCCAGCAGTTTGAGAAAGCGGGAGGGTCCTGGGGCCAACGTCCTGACTTTC. Its protein product is CASSLRKREGPGANVLTF.

In its sample, this clone was seen once. The rearrangement links TRBV28 to TRBJ2-5; TRBD2 might be the D (7 bases). Germline V gives CDR1 MDHEN, CDR2 SYDVKM. Trimming shortened V by 7 bases and J by 4 bases, and 19 bases separated the two germline ends. The CDR3 is 15 residues long. This CDR3 reads CASTLMGGGAETQYF. The CDR3 DNA follows: TGTGCCAGCACCTTGATGGGCGGGGGCGCAGAGACCCAGTACTTC.

The rearrangement uses TRBV6-1 and TRBJ1-1; D is perhaps TRBD1 (5 bases). Trimming took 6 bases from V and 3 from J, leaving 17 bases between them. There are 15 residues in the CDR3. Germline V CDR1 and CDR2: MNHNS, SASEGT. The CDR3 is CASSATGGDDTEAFF. The DNA for the CDR3 is TGTGCCAGCAGCGCTACTGGGGGGGATGACACTGAAGCTTTCTTT.

V is TRBV30 and J is TRBJ2-3; 8 bases agree with TRBD2. J lost 3 bases, V lost 4 bases, and 12 bases had no gene match. The CDR3 has 16 amino acids. Germline CDR1 is GTSNPN and CDR2 is SVGIG (reference sequence). The CDR3 spells CAWMKIRGRRTDTQYF. The CDR3 DNA follows: TGTGCCTGGATGAAGATCCGCGGGAGGAGGACAGATACGCAGTATTTT.

V usage is TRBV30 and J usage is TRBJ2-7, with 7 nucleotides matching TRBD2. V lost 2 bases to trimming and J lost 5 bases; unmatched junction nucleotides: 12. This CDR3 spans 15 amino acids. Germline V gene lookup returns CDR1 GTSNPN and CDR2 SVGIG (reference sequence). DNA of the CDR3: TGTGCCTGGAGTCTGCCTAGCGGAAGTATCGACGAGCAGTACTTC. Residues: CAWSLPSGSIDEQYF.

V is TRBV5-1 and J is TRBJ2-1; 8 bases map to TRBD2. The junction had 8 bases not matched to a gene; V was cut back by 4 bases and J by 5 bases. CDR3 length equals 15 residues. Germline CDR1 reads SGHRS; CDR2 reads YFSETQ. The CDR3 DNA follows: TGCGCCAGCAGCCCCAAGACTAGCGTTGACAATGAGCAGTTCTTC. It is translated as CASSPKTSVDNEQFF.

V is TRBV6-1 and J is TRBJ1-4, with 11 bases identical to TRBD1. The CDR3 loop spans 14 amino acids. CDR1 is MNHNS, CDR2 SASEGT, per germline. J was trimmed by 6 bases and V by 8 bases; bases with no gene match: 5. The CDR3 DNA reads TGTGCCAGCGTCGGACAGGGGGCGTATGAAAAACTGTTTTTT. It translates to CASVGQGAYEKLFF.

V and J are TRBV14 and TRBJ2-2, with a weak D call TRBD2 (6 bases). Trimming removed 4 bases from V and 3 bases from J, with 24 bases in between. This CDR3 comprises 19 residues. Germline V gene sequence: CDR1 SGHDN, CDR2 FVKESK. In nucleotides, the CDR3 is TGTGCCAGCAGCCCCCGGCTCGGGGGTACGGGCTCCCACACCGGGGAGCTGTTTTTT. It codes for CASSPRLGGTGSHTGELFF.

V is TRBV2 and J is TRBJ2-7, with TRBD2 as a possible D gene (6 bases). Per germline, CDR1 SNHLY and CDR2 FYNNEI. The CDR3 is 14 amino acids. The germline V and J ends were trimmed by 4 bases and 3 bases, with 13 bases remaining between them. CDR3 nucleotide sequence: TGTGCCAGCAGTGGTAGGCGGGGCCTCTACGAGCAGTACTTC. It yields the protein CASSGRRGLYEQYF.

V gene TRBV10-2 combines with J gene TRBJ1-2; 7 nucleotides line up with TRBD1. Looked up from germline, CDR1 is WSHSY and CDR2 is SAAADI. Trimming cost V 2 bases and J 4 bases; bases outside gene matches: 7. The CDR3 has 15 amino acids. This chain's CDR3 is CASSEEEQGGYGYTF. CDR3 in DNA: TGCGCCAGCAGTGAGGAGGAGCAGGGGGGCTATGGCTACACCTTC.

J is TRBJ2-7 and V is TRBV28; D might be TRBD2 (6 bases). The CDR3 sequence is 16 residues long. Trimming took 6 bases from V and 3 from J, leaving 21 bases between them. CDR1 and CDR2 (germline): MDHEN, SYDVKM. The CDR3 region is CASRPPKGRPGYEQYF. In nucleotides, the CDR3 is TGTGCCAGCAGACCTCCCAAGGGGAGGCCCGGCTACGAGCAGTACTTC.

The chain is built from TRBV27 and TRBJ2-1, with TRBD2 matching over 12 bases. The CDR3 has 17 amino acids. Germline CDR1 is MNHEY and CDR2 is SMNVEV (reference sequence). Trimming took 7 bases from V and 5 from J; bases not matched to a gene: 12. The CDR3 protein is CASMPLAGGYPDNEQFF. The CDR3, as DNA: TGTGCCAGCATGCCACTAGCGGGAGGTTATCCGGACAATGAGCAGTTCTTC.

This rearrangement joins TRBV7-2 to TRBJ1-4; 7 nucleotides align to TRBD1. CDR1 and CDR2 (germline): SGHTA, FQGNSA. The CDR3 is made up of 13 amino acids. Trimming took 4 bases from V and 7 from J; bases not matched to a gene: 3. CDR3 coding DNA: TGTGCCAGCAGCTCCCGGACAGGTGAAAAACTGTTTTTT. Amino acids: CASSSRTGEKLFF.

This chain uses TRBV25-1 with TRBJ2-7; tentative D call: TRBD1 (7 bases). The CDR3 loop spans 15 amino acids. V shed 6 bases and J shed 0 bases, with 15 bases lying between them. Germline loops: CDR1 MGHDK, CDR2 SYGVNS. CDR3 amino acids: CASRIRRDSSYEQYF. Here the CDR3 DNA reads TGTGCCAGCAGGATTCGGAGGGACAGCTCCTACGAGCAGTACTTC.

The V call is TRBV7-2, the J call TRBJ2-7; 11 bases match TRBD2. CDR1 is SGHTA and CDR2 is FQGNSA in the germline V gene. Trimming cost V 3 bases and J 2 bases; bases outside gene matches: 6. The CDR3 spans 16 residues. Here the CDR3 reads CASSFGTSGRTYEQYF. Here the CDR3 DNA reads TGTGCCAGCAGCTTCGGGACTAGCGGACGAACCTACGAGCAGTACTTC.

This clone was found a few times. This chain connects TRBV11-2 to TRBJ2-7, with 9 bases lining up with TRBD2. Germline CDR1 and CDR2: SGHAT and FQNNGV. Losses at the gene ends were 5 bases for V and 5 bases for J; bases not matched to a gene: 10. CDR3 size: 15 residues. CDR3 DNA: TGTGCCAGCAGCAAGGGGGCGGGAGGGTCCCACGAGCAGTACTTC. The encoded protein is CASSKGAGGSHEQYF.

This sequence joins TRBV5-1 and TRBJ2-5, with 10 bases lining up with TRBD1. Unmatched junction bases numbered 6, after V lost 4 bases and J lost 3 bases. The CDR3 is 15 amino acids. Germline lookup yields CDR1 SGHRS and CDR2 YFSETQ. CDR3 in DNA: TGCGCCAGCAGCCCCAAGGACAGGGGGGAAGAGACCCAGTACTTC. Translating it yields CASSPKDRGEETQYF. The entire variable domain, with the rest obtained from reference TRBV5-1 and TRBJ2-5, is as follows: KAGVTQTPRYLIKTRGQQVTLSCSPISGHRSVSWYQQTPGQGLQFLFEYFSETQRNKGNFPGRFSGRQFSNSRSEMNVSTLELGDSALYLCASSPKDRGEETQYFGPGTRLLVL.

The chain links TRBV6-5 to TRBJ2-7; tentative D call: TRBD2 (6 bases). V gave up 8 bases and J gave up 2 bases, with 10 bases separating them. The CDR3 is 12 residues long. CDR1 is MNHEY, CDR2 SVGAGI, per germline. DNA for the CDR3: TGTGCCAGCTGGGCGGGGCCCTACGAGCAGTACTTC. Protein sequence: CASWAGPYEQYF.

Here the CDR3 reads CAISEYRDSSYEQYF. Here the CDR3 DNA reads TGTGCCATCAGTGAGTACCGGGACAGCTCCTACGAGCAGTACTTC. The rearrangement uses TRBV10-3 and TRBJ2-7, with 7 bases lining up with TRBD1. The V gene end was trimmed by 1 base and the J gene end by 0 bases; junction bases not matched to a gene: 3. The CDR3 has 15 amino acids. Per germline, CDR1 ENHRY and CDR2 SYGVKD.

V and J are TRBV28 and TRBJ2-7, with D possibly matching TRBD1 (6 bases). The V end was cut by 6 bases, the J end by 3 bases, with 24 bases between. The CDR3 runs 17 residues. The V gene's germline CDR1 is MDHEN and CDR2 SYDVKM. The chain's CDR3 is CASRSTRPDRSHYEQYF. The CDR3 DNA is TGTGCCAGCAGGTCAACCCGGCCAGACAGGTCCCACTACGAGCAGTACTTC.

This rearrangement joins TRBV5-4 to TRBJ1-2, with 10 bases matching TRBD1. The CDR3 consists of 15 residues. Germline values: CDR1 SGHNT, CDR2 YYREEE (reference sequence). With V trimmed by 5 bases and J by 3 bases, 7 bases remained unmatched. The CDR3 is CASRRSGQGDYGYTF. In nucleotides, the CDR3 is TGTGCCAGCAGAAGGTCCGGACAGGGGGACTATGGCTACACCTTC.

The V call is TRBV7-2, the J call TRBJ2-7, with 14 bases aligning to TRBD2. The V and J ends lost 5 bases and 0 bases, in that order; junction bases with no gene match: 3. Germline V CDR1 and CDR2: SGHTA, FQGNSA. CDR3 length: 16 residues. CDR3 sequence reads: CASSPGTSGSSYEQYF. The CDR3 coding sequence is TGTGCCAGCAGCCCCGGGACTAGCGGGAGCTCCTACGAGCAGTACTTC.

V and J are TRBV28 and TRBJ1-2; TRBD1 matches 8 bases. V lost 5 bases and J lost 4; bases outside the gene matches: 6. The germline V gene encodes CDR1 MDHEN and CDR2 SYDVKM. CDR3 length: 14 residues. CDR3 DNA: TGTGCCAGCAGTGCATCAGGGGGCACCTATGGCTACACCTTC. Encoded protein: CASSASGGTYGYTF.

This clone was recorded once. This chain uses TRBV6-5 with TRBJ2-2, with D perhaps TRBD2 (5 bases). Germline-derived CDR1 and CDR2 are MNHEY and SVGAGI. V was clipped by 0 bases and J by 3 bases, with 11 bases between them. The CDR3 is 16 amino acids. The CDR3 DNA reads TGTGCCAGCAGTTACTCGCGGCTAGCCCACACCGGGGAGCTGTTTTTT. It encodes CASSYSRLAHTGELFF.

CDR3 protein: CASSTRQGPNTGELFF. For the CDR3, the DNA is TGTGCCAGCAGCACTCGACAGGGGCCGAACACCGGGGAGCTGTTTTTT. The chain links TRBV9 to TRBJ2-2; 8 bases line up with TRBD1. Germline loops: CDR1 SGDLS, CDR2 YYNGEE. The CDR3 length is 16 residues. Trimming cost V 4 bases and J 0 bases; bases outside gene matches: 5.

The chain is built from TRBV7-9 and TRBJ1-1; D unresolved. Between the trimmed V and J ends, which lost 3 bases and 1 base, there was a span of 6 bases. CDR1 and CDR2 (germline): SEHNR, FQNEAQ (reference sequence). The CDR3 is 13 residues long. Written as DNA, the CDR3 is TGTGCCAGCAGCTTGAGGCGGAACACTGAAGCTTTCTTT. Translating it yields CASSLRRNTEAFF.

The V call is TRBV27, the J call TRBJ2-7, with a possible D match to TRBD2 (6 bases). The CDR3 loop spans 14 amino acids. Germline loops: CDR1 MNHEY, CDR2 SMNVEV (reference sequence). Trimming removed 7 bases from V and 1 base from J, with 14 bases in between. The CDR3 DNA is TGTGCCAGCATCCGGGAGACCCTATCCTACGAGCAGTACTTC. Protein product: CASIRETLSYEQYF.

The V gene is TRBV7-9, the J gene TRBJ2-2; D unresolved. CDR3 size: 13 residues. Germline-derived CDR1 and CDR2 are SEHNR and FQNEAQ (reference sequence). V was shortened by 4 bases and J by 3 bases, with 6 bases between the two germline ends. CDR3 nucleotide sequence: TGTGCCAGCAGCTCCCTCTACACCGGGGAGCTGTTTTTT. This gives the protein CASSSLYTGELFF.